This T cell receptor (beta chain) was sequenced in a study of cytomegalovirus exposure and HLA in healthy donors. Study overall: A prior analysis found 90 million to 120 million unique TCR beta sequences from around 180 million T cells. Tens of millions of unique TCR sequences came from HLA-typed donors in an early release. Study conclusions and caveats: Listed as cytomegalovirus-associated were roughly 180 TCR beta chains. An Asian-associated ancestry cluster reportedly showed fewer N-insertions than the roughly 670-donor mean in a later analysis.

Germline V gives CDR1 MNHEY, CDR2 SVGAGI. Trimming pared 6 bases from V and 5 bases from J, leaving 16 bases between. This CDR3 has 14 residues. Primers for the PCR totalled 60 Vbeta and 13 Jbeta. Generated by immunoSEQ multiplex PCR, the TCRdb table keeps only in-frame clones and is missing some. The sample shows 150,000 to 200,000 clones, 75% to 90% of them seen only once. On this clone: The antigen is not known.

Material for sequencing was PBMCs. The chain links TRBV6-5 to TRBJ2-5, with TRBD2 as a possible D gene (6 bases). The source of this sequence is a girl aged 5 to 17 in good health and CMV-seropositive. Here the CDR3 DNA reads TGTGCCAGCAGCCGGGACTTTAGTAAGGAGACCCAGTACTTC. Its protein is CASSRDFSKETQYF.